Given below is one T cell receptor beta chain in context. The data are from a study of blood T cell repertoires in COVID-19. Looking at the study overall: Both acute and convalescent COVID-19 samples were obtained from the United States, Italy and Spain. PBMCs, B-cell-depleted T cells, or T cells provided the cDNA or gDNA that made up the material.

Study processing details: Quantification of nucleated cells was approximated via reference gene primer amplification. The method was immunoSEQ multiplex PCR; TCRdb's version includes in-frame clones alone and lacks a portion of them. Clone size and V and J calls were adopted from that table, with D and trimming inferred from the DNA. The sample carries tens of thousands of clones, approximately 78% recorded once. Germline V lookup: CDR1 MNHEY, CDR2 SVGAGI. The CDR3 consists of 15 residues. J was trimmed by 4 bases and V by 5 bases; bases with no gene match: 8. This TCR was sampled from a woman over 75 with active or convalescent COVID-19. Input material: peripheral blood. V gene TRBV6-5 combines with J gene TRBJ1-1; 9 bases map to TRBD1. The CDR3 bases are TGTGCCAGCAGTCCCGGGACAGGGATTGGCACTGAAGCTTTCTTT. This sequence encodes CASSPGTGIGTEAFF.